Each of the 13 T cell receptor beta chains below was sequenced from the same sample in a study of CD8 T cells in Susac syndrome. Random hexamers primed reverse transcription of about 0.45 to 1 ug RNA. A single record per CDR3 protein comes from TCRdb applying MiXCR to the immunoSEQ multiplex PCR reads. The table lists about 140,000 distinct CDR3 sequences, around 95% of them singletons. Specimen: CD8+ T cells from PBMCs. Receptors originate from a human donor with Susac syndrome.

The chain combines TRBV5-1 with TRBJ2-5, with 10 bases identical to TRBD1. Per germline, CDR1 SGHRS and CDR2 YFSETQ. The V and J ends lost 0 bases and 5 bases, in that order; junction bases with no gene match: 4. The CDR3 sequence is 15 residues long. CDR3 DNA: TGCGCCAGCAGCTTGGTGACAGGGGGCATGGAGACCCAGTACTTC. It specifies CASSLVTGGMETQYF. The full variable domain, completed using reference TRBV5-1 and TRBJ2-5, is KAGVTQTPRYLIKTRGQQVTLSCSPISGHRSVSWYQQTPGQGLQFLFEYFSETQRNKGNFPGRFSGRQFSNSRSEMNVSTLELGDSALYLCASSLVTGGMETQYFGPGTRLLVL.

This rearrangement joins TRBV15 to TRBJ2-3, with a possible D match to TRBD2 (5 bases). The CDR3 sequence is 15 residues long. Looked up from germline, CDR1 is LNHNV and CDR2 is YYDKDF (reference sequence). V shed 3 bases and J shed 1 base, with 11 bases lying between them. This chain's CDR3 is CATSRAGLGTDTQYF. The CDR3 nucleotides read TGTGCCACCAGCAGGGCCGGACTCGGCACAGATACGCAGTATTTT. The full variable domain, its missing parts supplied by reference TRBV15 and TRBJ2-3, is DAMVIQNPRYQVTQFGKPVTLSCSQTLNHNVMYWYQQKSSQAPKLLFHYYDKDFNNEADTPDNFQSRRPNTSFCFLDIRSPGLGDTAMYLCATSRAGLGTDTQYFGPGTRLTVL.

This chain joins TRBV24-1 and TRBJ2-3, with 9 bases fitting TRBD2. CDR3 size: 16 residues. V lost 2 bases to trimming and J lost 4 bases; unmatched junction nucleotides: 6. CDR1 KGHDR and CDR2 SFDVKD come from the germline V gene. The CDR3 DNA reads TGTGCCACCAGTGATTCCTTAGCGGGAGTAGCAGATACGCAGTATTTT. Translated, it gives CATSDSLAGVADTQYF.

The chain uses TRBV4-1 and TRBJ2-7, with D possibly being TRBD1 or TRBD2 (6 bases each). CDR1 MGHRA and CDR2 YSYEKL come from the germline V gene. CDR3 length equals 14 residues. The ends were cut back, 4 bases at V and 9 bases at J, with 19 bases in the middle. CDR3: CASSRPGARSGQYF. CDR3 sequence (DNA): TGCGCCAGCAGCCGGCCGGGGGCGAGGTCGGGGCAGTACTTC.

V usage is TRBV13 and J usage is TRBJ2-5, with 8 bases that match TRBD1. Per germline, CDR1 PRHDT and CDR2 FYEKMQ (reference sequence). This CDR3 is built from 14 residues. Losses at the gene ends were 5 bases for V and 1 base for J; bases not matched to a gene: 3. The CDR3 spells CASSSGQGQETQYF. CDR3 coding DNA: TGTGCCAGCAGCAGCGGACAGGGCCAAGAGACCCAGTACTTC.

The chain has TRBV11-2 and TRBJ2-5, with D possibly being TRBD2 (6 bases). The V gene's germline CDR1 is SGHAT and CDR2 FQNNGV. This CDR3 region has 16 residues. Trimming removed 3 bases at V and 5 bases at J, with 19 bases between. As DNA, the CDR3 is TGTGCCAGCAGCTTTTCGAGCGGGCTCCTAGAGGAGACCCAGTACTTC. It is translated as CASSFSSGLLEETQYF.

This rearrangement joins TRBV27 to TRBJ2-3; weak D call: TRBD1 (6 bases). Germline lookup yields CDR1 MNHEY and CDR2 SMNVEV (reference sequence). V lost 10 bases and J lost 2, with 16 bases in between. The CDR3 is 14 amino acids. The CDR3 coding sequence is TGTGCCAAGACGGGACAAACGCACACAGATACGCAGTATTTT. Its translation is CAKTGQTHTDTQYF.

This sequence joins TRBV27 and TRBJ2-7; D is ambiguous. Germline CDR1 is MNHEY and CDR2 is SMNVEV (reference sequence). The CDR3 extends over 14 amino acids. Trimming left V 6 bases short and J 1 base short, with 13 bases between. In DNA, the CDR3 is TGTGCCAGCAGCCCTCCCGGAAGTTCCTACGAGCAGTACTTC. It specifies CASSPPGSSYEQYF.

The rearrangement links TRBV18 to TRBJ2-5, with TRBD1 matching over 10 bases. The CDR3 covers 16 residues. V shed 3 bases and J 3 bases; nucleotides not matched to a gene: 7. Germline lookup yields CDR1 KGHSH and CDR2 LQKENI. CDR3 residues: CASSPETGGGEETQYF. The CDR3, as DNA: TGTGCCAGCTCACCGGAGACAGGGGGCGGAGAAGAGACCCAGTACTTC.

This chain uses TRBV10-2 with TRBJ2-7; D not certain. This CDR3 contains 15 residues. V lost 2 bases and J lost 2, with 13 bases in between. Germline CDR1 WSHSY, CDR2 SAAADI. The CDR3 DNA reads TGCGCCAGCAGTGAGGTCCGGGCGGCCCCCTACGAGCAGTACTTC. Protein product: CASSEVRAAPYEQYF.

This rearrangement joins TRBV9 to TRBJ2-1; 12 positions match TRBD1. The CDR3 loop spans 15 amino acids. V shed 3 bases, J shed 6 bases, and the junction held 4 bases outside the gene matches. In germline, CDR1 is SGDLS, CDR2 YYNGEE. CDR3 in amino acids: CASSGDRGRTNEQFF. CDR3 sequence (DNA): TGTGCCAGCAGCGGGGACAGGGGGCGCACCAATGAGCAGTTCTTC.

The chain combines TRBV9 with TRBJ2-7; 11 positions match TRBD1. The CDR3 contains 15 residues. Germline V gene sequence: CDR1 SGDLS, CDR2 YYNGEE. The trim removed 1 base at V and 3 bases at J, leaving 3 bases unmatched. The DNA for the CDR3 is TGTGCCAGCAGCGTAAAGGACAGGGGGCTCTACGAGCAGTACTTC. It encodes CASSVKDRGLYEQYF. Complete variable domain (other parts from reference TRBV9 and TRBJ2-7): DSGVTQTPKHLITATGQRVTLRCSPRSGDLSVYWYQQSLDQGLQFLIQYYNGEERAKGNILERFSAQQFPDLHSELNLSSLELGDSALYFCASSVKDRGLYEQYFGPGTRLTVT.

The genes are TRBV6-2 or TRBV6-3 and TRBJ2-2; a weak D match, TRBD2 (6 bases). Trimming took off 7 bases at V and 3 bases at J, with 12 bases between the two ends. The CDR3 has 14 amino acids. Germline V gene sequence: CDR1 MNHEY, CDR2 SVGEGT. The CDR3 loop reads CASNLGLYTGELFF. The CDR3 DNA follows: TGTGCCAGCAATCTGGGACTGTACACCGGGGAGCTGTTTTTT.